This T cell receptor (beta chain) was documented in a study of blood T cell repertoires in COVID-19 (dated by TCRdb to the early 2020s). General notes on the study: Samples from collaborators originated in the United States, Italy and Spain and spanned both the acute and convalescent phases of COVID-19. The repertoires were released in a freely available public database meant as a resource for research on the immune response to SARS-CoV-2. The prospective study material was composed of cDNA or gDNA derived from T cells, B-cell-depleted T cells, or PBMCs. Where HLA class I and class II types were available, the types were taken from metadata supplied by the sample provider, not from assay-based typing. The dataset comprised deeply sampled blood TCRbeta repertoires from subjects exposed to, actively infected with, or recovered from COVID-19. The samples were drawn from the first 160 participants of the ongoing ImmuneRACE study and from 950 to 1,500 subjects provided by 6 global collaborators. Nearly every sample came with metadata listing a de-identified subject ID, COVID-19 status, age in years and sex.

What the study reported, not specific to this receptor: How much clinical and demographic metadata was included differed by source and by participant, and the metadata was provided uncurated.

Whole blood was collected in K2EDTA tubes by collaborating institutions according to the institutions' own protocols. For TCRbeta analysis, collaborators shipped samples as frozen whole blood, isolated PBMCs, or DNA extracted from either of those sample types. Comments on this clone: The target of this receptor is not known. There are no base qualities to consult, and no much larger clone falls within one base.

TCRbeta CDR3 regions were amplified from genomic DNA using the immunoSEQ Assay, a bias-controlled multiplex PCR. Per the source publication's procedure: The number of nucleated cells in each sample was estimated from the amplification of reference gene primers within the assay. Sequence reads were collapsed and filtered to measure the absolute abundance of every unique TCRbeta CDR3 rearrangement. For each sample, productive Simpson clonality was calculated as the square root of Simpson's diversity index across productive rearrangements. Held by TCRdb, this immuneACCESS table contains in-frame sequences only and omits some clones. Under half of the omission traces to an unresolved V gene where checked; the cause of the rest is unknown. That table supplies the V and J calls and clone size; D and trimming were determined from the DNA. The sample table shows about 110,000 clones, and over 80% are seen once. The ten largest clones represent 0.83% of the sample.

This receptor was identified in a woman aged 70-85 years with acute or convalescent COVID-19. What was sequenced was peripheral blood.

Here the CDR3 is given as CASKGDRDTYEQYF. At the DNA level, the sequence is TGTGCCAGCAAGGGGGACAGGGACACCTACGAGCAGTACTTC. Recombination connected TRBV2 to TRBJ2-7; TRBD1 lines up with 9 middle nucleotides. For CDR1 and CDR2, the germline V gene lists SNHLY and FYNNEI. The cysteine opens and the phenylalanine closes a CDR3 of 14 amino acids. Only the CDR3 DNA stays, 42 bases, in frame from base 1. Relative to germline, V is missing 7 bases and J is missing 2 bases, with 6 bases of the junction outside any gene match.